The TCR beta chain under discussion was sequenced for a study of blood T cell repertoires in COVID-19. Looking at the study overall: Samples taken during acute and convalescent COVID-19 were collected in the United States, Italy and Spain.

Original handling: The assay estimated nucleated cells by amplifying reference gene primers. Profiled with immunoSEQ multiplex PCR; TCRdb holds only in-frame clones, not every one. V and J calls and clone size are given by that table; D and trimming were obtained from the DNA. Among approximately 250,000 clones, approximately 86% were seen once, and the ten largest hold approximately 5.3%. The CDR3 extends over 15 amino acids. Trimming removed 6 bases from V and 6 bases from J; junction bases left unmatched: 14. Germline V gene sequence: CDR1 MDHEN, CDR2 SYDVKM. Material: peripheral blood. J is TRBJ2-7 and V is TRBV28; 7 bases fit TRBD1. The TCR comes from a woman aged 55-70 years with COVID-19, enrolled during active disease. CDR3 amino acids: CASSTPDRVGGEQYF. In nucleotides, the CDR3 is TGTGCCAGCAGCACACCTGACAGGGTTGGAGGCGAGCAGTACTTC.